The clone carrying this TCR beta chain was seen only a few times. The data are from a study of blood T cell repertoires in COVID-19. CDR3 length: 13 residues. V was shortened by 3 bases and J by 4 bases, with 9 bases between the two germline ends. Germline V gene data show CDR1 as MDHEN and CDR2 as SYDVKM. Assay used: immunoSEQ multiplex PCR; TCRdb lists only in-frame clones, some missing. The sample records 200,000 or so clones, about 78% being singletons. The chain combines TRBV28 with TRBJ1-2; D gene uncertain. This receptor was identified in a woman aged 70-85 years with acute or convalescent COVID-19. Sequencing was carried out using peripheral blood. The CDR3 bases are TGTGCCAGCAGTTTGAGGCAGAGCTATGGCTACACCTTC. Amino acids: CASSLRQSYGYTF.